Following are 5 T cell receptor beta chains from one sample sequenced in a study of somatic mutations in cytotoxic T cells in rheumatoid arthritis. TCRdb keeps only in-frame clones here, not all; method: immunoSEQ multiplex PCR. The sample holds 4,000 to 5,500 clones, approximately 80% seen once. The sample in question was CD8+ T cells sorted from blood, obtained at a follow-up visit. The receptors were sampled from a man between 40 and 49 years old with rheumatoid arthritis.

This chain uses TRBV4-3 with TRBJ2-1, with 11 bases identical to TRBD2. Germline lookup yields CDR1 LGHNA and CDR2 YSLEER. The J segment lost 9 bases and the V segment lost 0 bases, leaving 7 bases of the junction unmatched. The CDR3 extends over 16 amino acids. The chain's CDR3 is CASSQEFLAGGSEQFF. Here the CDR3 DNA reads TGCGCCAGCAGCCAAGAATTTCTAGCGGGAGGCAGTGAGCAGTTCTTC.

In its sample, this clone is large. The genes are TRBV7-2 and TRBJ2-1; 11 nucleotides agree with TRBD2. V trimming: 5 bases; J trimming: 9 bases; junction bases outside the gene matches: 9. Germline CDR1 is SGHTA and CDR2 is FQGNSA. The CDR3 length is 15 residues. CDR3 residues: CASSPITSGSGEQFF. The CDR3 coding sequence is TGTGCCAGCAGCCCAATCACTAGCGGGAGTGGTGAGCAGTTCTTC. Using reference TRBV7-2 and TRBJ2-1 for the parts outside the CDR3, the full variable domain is GAGVSQSPSNKVTEKGKDVELRCDPISGHTALYWYRQSLGQGLEFLIYFQGNSAPDKSGLPSDRFSAERTGGSVSTLTIQRTQQEDSAVYLCASSPITSGSGEQFFGPGTRLTVL.

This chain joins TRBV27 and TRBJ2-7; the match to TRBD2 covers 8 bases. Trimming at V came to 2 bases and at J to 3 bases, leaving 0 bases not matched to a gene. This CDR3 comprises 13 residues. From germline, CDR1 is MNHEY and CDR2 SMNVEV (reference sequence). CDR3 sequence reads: CASSLAGGYEQYF. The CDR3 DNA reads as TGTGCCAGCAGTTTAGCGGGAGGCTACGAGCAGTACTTC.

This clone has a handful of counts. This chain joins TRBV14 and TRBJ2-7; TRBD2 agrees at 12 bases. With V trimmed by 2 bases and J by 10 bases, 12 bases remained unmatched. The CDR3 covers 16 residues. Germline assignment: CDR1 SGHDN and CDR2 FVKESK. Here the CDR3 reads CASSQWLAGGPIRQYF. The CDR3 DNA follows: TGTGCCAGCAGCCAATGGCTAGCGGGAGGGCCGATACGCCAGTACTTC.

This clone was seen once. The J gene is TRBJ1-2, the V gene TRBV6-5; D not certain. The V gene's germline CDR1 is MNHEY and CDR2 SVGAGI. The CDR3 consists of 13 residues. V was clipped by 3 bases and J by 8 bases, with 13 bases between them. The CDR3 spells CASSYSVSGGYTF. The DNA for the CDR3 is TGTGCCAGCAGTTATTCAGTCAGTGGAGGCTACACCTTC.